This T cell receptor beta chain was recovered during a study of blood T cell repertoires in COVID-19. On the study more broadly: The United States, Italy and Spain supplied acute and convalescent COVID-19 samples. Sources were T cells, B-cell-depleted T cells, or PBMCs; the material itself was cDNA or gDNA.

Looked up from germline, CDR1 is KGHSH and CDR2 is LQKENI. The CDR3 spans 13 residues. V gave up 0 bases and J gave up 5 bases, with 7 bases separating them. Measured with immunoSEQ multiplex PCR; TCRdb has only the in-frame clones, and not every one. The sample has roughly 240,000 clones, around 86% seen once. Sequencing used peripheral blood. This TCR derives from a woman of 80 years or more with COVID-19, enrolled during active disease. The V call is TRBV18, the J call TRBJ2-5, with D unclear. The CDR3 DNA is TGTGCCAGCTCACCACCCCCCGGGGAGACCCAGTACTTC. It translates to CASSPPPGETQYF. Using reference TRBV18 and TRBJ2-5 for the parts outside the CDR3, the full variable domain is NAGVMQNPRHLVRRRGQEARLRCSPMKGHSHVYWYRQLPEEGLKFMVYLQKENIIDESGMPKERFSAEFPKEGPSILRIQQVVRGDSAAYFCASSPPPGETQYFGPGTRLLVL.